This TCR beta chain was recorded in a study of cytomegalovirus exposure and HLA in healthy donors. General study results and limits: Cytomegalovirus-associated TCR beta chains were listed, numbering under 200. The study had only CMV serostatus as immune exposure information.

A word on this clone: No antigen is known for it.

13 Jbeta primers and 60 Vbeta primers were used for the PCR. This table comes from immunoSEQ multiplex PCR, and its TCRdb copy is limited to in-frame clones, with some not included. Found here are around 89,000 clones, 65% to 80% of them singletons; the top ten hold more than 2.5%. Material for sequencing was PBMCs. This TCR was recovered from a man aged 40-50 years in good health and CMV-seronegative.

The CDR3 here is CASRDWPDSYEQYF. The CDR3 DNA reads TGTGCCAGCAGGGACTGGCCGGACTCCTACGAGCAGTACTTC. The J gene is TRBJ2-7, the V gene TRBV6-5; possibly TRBD2 for D (5 bases). Trimming left V 6 bases short and J 0 bases short, with 12 bases between. The CDR3 length is 14 residues. Looked up from germline, CDR1 is MNHEY and CDR2 is SVGAGI.